A selection of T cell receptor beta chains follows, all from one sample in a study of metastatic and nonmetastatic thyroid tumors. TCRdb re-called the PCR reads through MiXCR. This sample has about 21,000 clones, with about 23% found just once. The sample comprised tumor tissue. The receptors shown here come from a male donor with papillary thyroid cancer or a benign thyroid nodule (not recorded which). Some clones in this sample may be carry-over from other donors' samples. Both conserved end residues are part of each CDR3. The D gene is left open where the match is weak. Clone size is not always given. Where it is, it says once, few, many or a class for expanded clones.

d_call: .; clone_size: .; j_call: TRBJ2-2; v_call: TRBV5-1; cdr3_nt: TGCGCCAGCAGCTCCCAGTGTTGCCCGAACACCGGGGAGCTGTTTTTT; cdr3_aa: CASSSQCCPNTGELFF
d_call: .; clone_size: .; j_call: TRBJ2-3; v_call: TRBV5-1; cdr3_nt: TGCGCCAGCAGCTTGGCCTGGGGCGACAGCACAGATACGCAGTATTTT; cdr3_aa: CASSLAWGDSTDTQYF
d_call: .; clone_size: many; j_call: TRBJ2-3; v_call: TRBV10-3; cdr3_nt: TGTGCCATCAGTTTGCAAGTCACAGATACGCAGTATTTT; cdr3_aa: CAISLQVTDTQYF
d_call: .; clone_size: many; j_call: TRBJ2-7; v_call: TRBV28; cdr3_nt: TGTGCCAGCAGTTTCCAGGGGATCTACGAGCAGTACTTC; cdr3_aa: CASSFQGIYEQYF
d_call: TRBD1; clone_size: many; j_call: TRBJ2-7; v_call: TRBV6-2/TRBV6-3; cdr3_nt: TGTGCCAGCAGTGACGGGACAGGTGGTTTTTGGGGGCAGTACTTC; cdr3_aa: CASSDGTGGFWGQYF
d_call: .; clone_size: few; j_call: TRBJ1-4; v_call: TRBV11-2; cdr3_nt: TGTGCCAGCAGTCAGAAACCGGACCGTAATGAAAAACTGTTTTTT; cdr3_aa: CASSQKPDRNEKLFF
d_call: .; clone_size: many; j_call: TRBJ2-5; v_call: TRBV6-2/TRBV6-3; cdr3_nt: TGTGCCAGCAGCCCGCGAGGCGACAACCAAGAGACCCAGTACTTC; cdr3_aa: CASSPRGDNQETQYF
d_call: TRBD1; clone_size: .; j_call: TRBJ1-4; v_call: TRBV30; cdr3_nt: TGTGCCTGGAGTGTCCGGACAGGGGGCGCAAAACTGTTTTTT; cdr3_aa: CAWSVRTGGAKLFF
d_call: .; clone_size: few; j_call: TRBJ1-2; v_call: TRBV28; cdr3_nt: TGTGCCAGCTTATCGGGAGCCGGGCACTATGGCTACACCTTC; cdr3_aa: CASLSGAGHYGYTF
d_call: TRBD2; clone_size: .; j_call: TRBJ2-5; v_call: TRBV5-1; cdr3_nt: TGCGCCAGCAGACGGACTAGCGGGGGGGCTATCGAGACCCAGTACTTC; cdr3_aa: CASRRTSGGAIETQYF
d_call: TRBD1; clone_size: .; j_call: TRBJ1-2; v_call: TRBV28; cdr3_nt: TGTGCCAGCAGCCAGGACAGGAACTATGGCTACACCTTC; cdr3_aa: CASSQDRNYGYTF
d_call: .; clone_size: .; j_call: TRBJ2-6; v_call: TRBV9; cdr3_nt: TGTGCCAGCAGCGTCAGGGTGGACTCTGGGGCCAACGTACTGACTTTC; cdr3_aa: CASSVRVDSGANVLTF
d_call: .; clone_size: medium-sized; j_call: TRBJ2-7; v_call: TRBV4-1; cdr3_nt: TGCGCCAGCAGCCAAGAGGTGGCCAGCGGCTCCTACGAGCAGTACTTC; cdr3_aa: CASSQEVASGSYEQYF
d_call: TRBD1; clone_size: many; j_call: TRBJ1-5; v_call: TRBV28; cdr3_nt: TGTGCCAGCAGTTCAGGGGGCAGGGGCAATCAGCCCCAGCATTTT; cdr3_aa: CASSSGGRGNQPQHF